This T cell receptor (beta chain) was recovered during a study of control samples from healthy donors and cancer patients. Repertoires were generated with immunoSEQ multiplex PCR, while TCRdb's copy carries only in-frame clones and drops some. The table includes 130,000 or so clones, around 90% detected once. Germline V lookup: CDR1 LNHDA, CDR2 SQIVND (reference sequence). With 1 base removed from V and 4 bases from J, the gap between germline ends came to 13 bases. The CDR3 is made up of 16 amino acids. The receptor's source is a man aged 40-49 years in good health. This chain uses TRBV19 with TRBJ1-4; no clear D gene. The sequenced material came from blood. CDR3 loop: CASSIGRQTFNEKLFF. The CDR3 DNA reads as TGTGCCAGTAGTATAGGACGGCAGACCTTTAATGAAAAACTGTTTTTT. Looking up the rest from reference TRBV19 and TRBJ1-4 gives the full variable domain: DGGITQSPKYLFRKEGQNVTLSCEQNLNHDAMYWYRQDPGQGLRLIYYSQIVNDFQKGDIAEGYSVSREKKESFPLTVTSAQKNPTAFYLCASSIGRQTFNEKLFFGSGTQLSVL.